The 5 T cell receptor beta chains in this list originate from one sample, sequenced in a study of blood T cells in healthy people across ages. Sample-barcoded 5' priming and a J-beta primer mix drove a second PCR of about 6 to 12 cycles. TCRdb re-analysed the 5' RACE reads in MiXCR, keeping a single row per CDR3 protein. Of hundreds of thousands of distinct CDR3 sequences in the sample, roughly 46% were seen once. The specimen was blood. Every receptor here comes from a man aged 80 or over in good health.

The V call is TRBV29-1, the J call TRBJ2-7, with a possible D match to TRBD1 (5 bases). V lost 6 bases to trimming and J lost 4 bases, with 10 bases between them. CDR3 length: 11 amino acids. The germline V gene encodes CDR1 SQVTM and CDR2 ANQGSEA. The CDR3 DNA follows: TGCAGCGTCCAAACAGGTTACGAGCAGTACTTC. Encoded protein: CSVQTGYEQYF.

This chain links TRBV29-1 with TRBJ2-3; TRBD2 matches at 8 bases. The germline V gene has CDR1 SQVTM and CDR2 ANQGSEA. V shed 7 bases and J 4 bases; nucleotides not matched to a gene: 7. This CDR3 region has 13 residues. The CDR3 reads CSAASGRADTQYF. CDR3 sequence (DNA): TGCAGCGCCGCTAGCGGGCGGGCAGATACGCAGTATTTT.

This clonotype was recorded only once. The chain couples TRBV6-6 to TRBJ1-5; TRBD1 matches at 7 bases. The CDR3 contains 15 residues. Germline V CDR1 and CDR2: MNHNY, SVGAGI (reference sequence). J lost 1 base, V lost 6 bases, and 6 bases had no gene match. CDR3 bases: TGTGCCAGCAGCCTGACAGGGAGCAGCAATCAGCCCCAGCATTTT. Encoded protein: CASSLTGSSNQPQHF.

V and J are TRBV4-2 and TRBJ1-4, with D hard to call. Trimming cost V 0 bases and J 8 bases, with 19 bases left between them. CDR1 and CDR2 from the germline V gene are LGHNA and YNFKEQ. The CDR3 runs to 17 residues. CDR3 sequence (DNA): TGTGCCAGCAGCCAAGATAATCAAGGGAGTGAAGGAGAAAAACTGTTTTTT. Protein: CASSQDNQGSEGEKLFF.

Here the CDR3 DNA reads TGTGCCAGCTCCCGACTAGCGTTTAACAATGAGCAGTTCTTC. Encoded protein: CASSRLAFNNEQFF. The gene calls are TRBV6-2 or TRBV6-3 and TRBJ2-1; 8 bases agree with TRBD2. This CDR3 contains 14 residues. Germline V lookup: CDR1 MNHEY, CDR2 SVGEGT. The ends lost 8 bases at V and 5 bases at J; junction bases unmatched: 8.